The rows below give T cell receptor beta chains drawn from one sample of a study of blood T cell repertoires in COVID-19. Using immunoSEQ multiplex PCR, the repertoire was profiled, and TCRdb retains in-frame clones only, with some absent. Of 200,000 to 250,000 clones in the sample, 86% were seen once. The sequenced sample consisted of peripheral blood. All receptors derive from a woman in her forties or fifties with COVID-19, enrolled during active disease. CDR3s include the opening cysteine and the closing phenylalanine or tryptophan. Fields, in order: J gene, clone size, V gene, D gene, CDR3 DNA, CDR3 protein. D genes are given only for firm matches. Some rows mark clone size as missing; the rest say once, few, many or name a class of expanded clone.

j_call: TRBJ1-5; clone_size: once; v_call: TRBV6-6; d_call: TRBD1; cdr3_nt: TGTGCCAGCAGTTACTACAGGGGAAGGGCCCAGCATTTT; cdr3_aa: CASSYYRGRAQHF
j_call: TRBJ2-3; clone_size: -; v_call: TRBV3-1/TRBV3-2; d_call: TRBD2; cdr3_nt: TGTGCCAGCAGCCCCCAAAGGAGCGGGGGGGCTACGCAGTATTTT; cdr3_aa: CASSPQRSGGATQYF
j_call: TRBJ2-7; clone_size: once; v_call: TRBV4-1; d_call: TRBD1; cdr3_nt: TGCGCCAGCAGCCAAGAGGCTCGGGACAGCTACGAGCAGTACTTC; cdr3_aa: CASSQEARDSYEQYF
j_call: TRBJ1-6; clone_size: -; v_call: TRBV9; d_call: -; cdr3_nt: TGTGCCAGCAGCGTAGGAGGCCGAGGGGCGGGGAATTCACCCCTCCACTTT; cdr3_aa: CASSVGGRGAGNSPLHF
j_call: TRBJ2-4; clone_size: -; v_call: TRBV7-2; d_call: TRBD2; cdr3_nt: TGTGCCAGCAGACCAGCGGGGGGGGGAAACATTCAGTACTTC; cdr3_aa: CASRPAGGGNIQYF
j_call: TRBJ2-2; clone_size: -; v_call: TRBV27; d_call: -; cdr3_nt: TGTGCCAGCAGTTTATGGCCTTCAGACGCGGACACCGGGGAGCTGTTTTTT; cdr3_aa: CASSLWPSDADTGELFF
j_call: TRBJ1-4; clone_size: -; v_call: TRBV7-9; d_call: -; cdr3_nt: TGTGCCAGCAGCCGCGGCCGGGGGGAAAAACTGTTTTTT; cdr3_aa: CASSRGRGEKLFF
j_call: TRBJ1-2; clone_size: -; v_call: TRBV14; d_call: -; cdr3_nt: TGTGCCAGCAGCCAAGACGTGTTCTATGGCTACACCTTC; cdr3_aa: CASSQDVFYGYTF
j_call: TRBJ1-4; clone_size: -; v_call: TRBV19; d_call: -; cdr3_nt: TGTGCCAGTAGTCCATCAATAGGGGACACGGAAAAACTGTTTTTT; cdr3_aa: CASSPSIGDTEKLFF
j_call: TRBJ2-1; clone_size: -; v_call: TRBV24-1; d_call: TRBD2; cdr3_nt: TGTGCCACCAGTGATAGCTCTAGCGGGGGCCCATCGAGGAATGAGCAGTTCTTC; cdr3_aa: CATSDSSSGGPSRNEQFF
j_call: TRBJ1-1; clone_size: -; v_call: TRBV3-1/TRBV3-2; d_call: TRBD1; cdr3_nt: TGTGCCAGCAGCCCTCGGACAGGTCCCTACACTGAAGCTTTCTTT; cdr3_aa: CASSPRTGPYTEAFF
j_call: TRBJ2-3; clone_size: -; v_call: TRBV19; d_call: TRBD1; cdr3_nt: TGTGCCAGTAAGGTTTTAATATCTTCATTCGCAAGGACAGGGTTATCGCCTAACACAGATACGCAGTATTTT; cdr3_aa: CASKVLISSFARTGLSPNTDTQYF
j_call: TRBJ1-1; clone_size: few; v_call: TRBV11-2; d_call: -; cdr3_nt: TGTGCCAGCAGCTTAGTAGGCCGGGGAAGGACTGAAGCTTTCTTT; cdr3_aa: CASSLVGRGRTEAFF
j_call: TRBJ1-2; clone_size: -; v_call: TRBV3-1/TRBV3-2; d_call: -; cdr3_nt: TGTGCCAGCAGCCAGGGGGCGGCCTATGGCTACACCTTC; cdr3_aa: CASSQGAAYGYTF
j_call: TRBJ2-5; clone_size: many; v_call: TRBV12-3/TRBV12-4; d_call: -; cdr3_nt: TGTGCCAGCAGTCTGGGACTTTGGGAGACCCAGTACTTC; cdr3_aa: CASSLGLWETQYF
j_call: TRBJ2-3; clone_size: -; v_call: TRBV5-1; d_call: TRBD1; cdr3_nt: TGCGCCAGCAGCTTGGGGGGACAGGCCACAGATACGCAGTATTTT; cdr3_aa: CASSLGGQATDTQYF
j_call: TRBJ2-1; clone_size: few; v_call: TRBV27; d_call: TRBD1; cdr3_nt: TGTGCCAGCAGTTTAGACAGGGTCTTGTATGAGCAGTTCTTC; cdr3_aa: CASSLDRVLYEQFF
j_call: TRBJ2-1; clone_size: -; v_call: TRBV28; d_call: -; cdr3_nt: TGTGCCAGCAGCCTAGGGGGATTTGAGCAGTTCTTC; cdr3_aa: CASSLGGFEQFF
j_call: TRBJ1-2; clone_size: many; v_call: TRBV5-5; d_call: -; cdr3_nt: TGTGCCAGCAGCTTAACGGGGTATAATGTGGCTGGCTACACCTTC; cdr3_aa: CASSLTGYNVAGYTF
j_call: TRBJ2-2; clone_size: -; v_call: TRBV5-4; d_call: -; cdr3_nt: TGTGCCAGCAGCTTGGCCTTCCGGGACACTCATACCGGGGAGCTGTTTTTT; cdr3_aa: CASSLAFRDTHTGELFF
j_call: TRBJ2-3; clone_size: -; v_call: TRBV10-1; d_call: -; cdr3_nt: TGCGCCAGCAGGGGAGCCCCCACAGATACGCAGTATTTT; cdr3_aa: CASRGAPTDTQYF
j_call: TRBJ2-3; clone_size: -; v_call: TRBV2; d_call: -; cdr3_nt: TGTGCCAGCAGCGAAAAAACATCGGGAAGGAGGGCAGATACGCAGTATTTT; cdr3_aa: CASSEKTSGRRADTQYF
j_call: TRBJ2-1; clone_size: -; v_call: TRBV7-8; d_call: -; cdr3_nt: TGTGCCAGCAGCATATTTATAGCTTACAATGAGCAGTTCTTC; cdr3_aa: CASSIFIAYNEQFF
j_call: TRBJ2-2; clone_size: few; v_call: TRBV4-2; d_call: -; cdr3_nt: TGTGCCAGCAGCCAGTTCCTACAGACCGGGGAGCTGTTTTTT; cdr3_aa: CASSQFLQTGELFF